The 10 T cell receptor beta chains listed next were all sequenced from one sample in a study of blood T cell repertoires in COVID-19. Some clones are missing from TCRdb's copy, which holds only in-frame ones; the method was immunoSEQ multiplex PCR. The sample holds approximately 170,000 clones, around nine tenths seen once. Specimen: peripheral blood. These receptors were taken from a man younger than 30 with active or convalescent COVID-19.

The J gene is TRBJ1-2, the V gene TRBV19; D is perhaps TRBD1 (5 bases). Trimming removed 9 bases from V and 8 bases from J, with 16 bases in between. The CDR3 contains 12 residues. Germline CDR1 is LNHDA and CDR2 is SQIVND (reference sequence). The CDR3 DNA follows: TGTGCCAGCGGGTCCTGGGGGGAAGGCTACACCTTC. Translated, it gives CASGSWGEGYTF.

The V gene is TRBV6-6, the J gene TRBJ1-3; TRBD1 agrees at 10 bases. Trimming at V came to 7 bases and at J to 3 bases, leaving 6 bases not matched to a gene. CDR1 is MNHNY and CDR2 is SVGAGI in the germline V gene (reference sequence). This CDR3 is built from 15 residues. The CDR3 coding sequence is TGTGCCAGCATCAAGACAGGGGGCTATGGAAACACCATATATTTT. Amino acids: CASIKTGGYGNTIYF.

CDR3 DNA: TGTGCCAGCGCCCCGGACAGAAACACTGAAGCTTTCTTT. This translates into CASAPDRNTEAFF. This chain connects TRBV11-2 to TRBJ1-1; D might be TRBD1 (6 bases). CDR3 size: 13 residues. V was pared by 8 bases and J by 2 bases, with 12 bases between. Per the germline V gene, CDR1 is SGHAT and CDR2 is FQNNGV.

This chain joins TRBV5-1 and TRBJ1-6, with a possible D match to TRBD1 (6 bases). Per the germline V gene, CDR1 is SGHRS and CDR2 is YFSETQ. The V and J ends lost 0 bases and 4 bases respectively, with 20 bases between them. CDR3 length: 19 amino acids. CDR3 amino acids: CASSLAVVTGRVYNSPLHF. The CDR3 coding sequence is TGCGCCAGCAGCTTGGCCGTGGTGACAGGTCGGGTGTATAATTCACCCCTCCACTTT. The variable domain in full, completed from reference TRBV5-1 and TRBJ1-6, reads KAGVTQTPRYLIKTRGQQVTLSCSPISGHRSVSWYQQTPGQGLQFLFEYFSETQRNKGNFPGRFSGRQFSNSRSEMNVSTLELGDSALYLCASSLAVVTGRVYNSPLHFGNGTRLTVT.

This clone turned up a few times. The CDR3 DNA follows: TGTGCCAGCAGCTTCCCCAGACAGGGTCTCTCCTACGAGCAGTACTTC. Protein product: CASSFPRQGLSYEQYF. This chain joins TRBV7-9 and TRBJ2-7; the match to TRBD1 covers 7 bases. V trimming: 3 bases; J trimming: 0 bases; junction bases outside the gene matches: 8. CDR1 and CDR2 from the germline V gene are SEHNR and FQNEAQ (reference sequence). The CDR3 contains 16 residues.

This chain uses TRBV6-5 with TRBJ2-7, with TRBD2 identical over 9 bases. The CDR3 loop spans 15 amino acids. Trimming took 4 bases from V and 0 from J; bases not matched to a gene: 4. The germline V gene encodes CDR1 MNHEY and CDR2 SVGAGI. Here the CDR3 DNA reads TGTGCCAGCAGTTTAAGCGGGGGGAGCTCCTACGAGCAGTACTTC. It codes for CASSLSGGSSYEQYF.

The gene calls are TRBV18 and TRBJ1-2; 7 bases agree with TRBD1. This CDR3 is 14 amino acids long. CDR1 is KGHSH and CDR2 is LQKENI in the germline V gene. With 0 bases clipped from V and 10 bases from J, the junction kept 8 bases outside the gene matches. In DNA, the CDR3 is TGTGCCAGCTCACCACCGGACAGGATTGCTGACTACACCTTC. Amino acids: CASSPPDRIADYTF.

The CDR3 DNA is TGCGCCAGCAGCTTGGAAGGACTAGCGGCCAGAGGGGCCGGGGAGCTGTTTTTT. Translating gives CASSLEGLAARGAGELFF. This chain joins TRBV5-1 and TRBJ2-2; TRBD2 matches at 10 bases. Looked up from germline, CDR1 is SGHRS and CDR2 is YFSETQ. The CDR3 covers 18 residues. The ends lost 0 bases at V and 6 bases at J; junction bases unmatched: 11.

The chain employs TRBV24-1 and TRBJ1-6; 7 positions match TRBD1. Germline loops: CDR1 KGHDR, CDR2 SFDVKD. The V and J ends lost 4 bases and 10 bases, in that order; junction bases with no gene match: 6. The CDR3 has 14 residues. CDR3 coding DNA: TGTGCCACCAGTGACCGACAGGGTACATCACCCCTCCACTTT. Its protein product is CATSDRQGTSPLHF.

This sequence joins TRBV24-1 and TRBJ2-3; 12 nucleotides agree with TRBD2. The CDR3 has 16 residues. CDR1 KGHDR and CDR2 SFDVKD come from the germline V gene. J was trimmed by 5 bases and V by 1 base; bases with no gene match: 3. The CDR3 region is CATSDLPGLAGDTQYF. CDR3 DNA: TGTGCCACCAGTGATTTACCGGGACTAGCGGGAGATACGCAGTATTTT.